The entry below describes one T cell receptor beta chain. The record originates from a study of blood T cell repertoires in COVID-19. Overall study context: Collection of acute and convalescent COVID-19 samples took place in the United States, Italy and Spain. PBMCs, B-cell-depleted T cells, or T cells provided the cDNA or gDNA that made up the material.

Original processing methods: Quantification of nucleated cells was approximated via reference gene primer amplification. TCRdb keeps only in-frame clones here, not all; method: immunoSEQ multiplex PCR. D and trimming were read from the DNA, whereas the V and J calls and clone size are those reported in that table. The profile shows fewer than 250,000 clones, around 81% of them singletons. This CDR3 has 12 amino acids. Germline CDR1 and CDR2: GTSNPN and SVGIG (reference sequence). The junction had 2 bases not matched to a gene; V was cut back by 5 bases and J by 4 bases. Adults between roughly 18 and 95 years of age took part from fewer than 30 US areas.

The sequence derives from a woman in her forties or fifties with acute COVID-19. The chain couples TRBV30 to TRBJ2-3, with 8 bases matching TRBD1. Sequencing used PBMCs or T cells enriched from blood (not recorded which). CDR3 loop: CAWGTGADTQYF. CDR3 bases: TGTGCCTGGGGGACAGGAGCAGATACGCAGTATTTT. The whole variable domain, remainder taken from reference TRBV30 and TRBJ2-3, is SQTIHQWPATLVQPVGSPLSLECTVEGTSNPNLYWYRQAAGRGLQLLFYSVGIGQISSEVPQNLSASRPQDRQFILSSKKLLLSDSGFYLCAWGTGADTQYFGPGTRLTVL.